Given below is one T cell receptor beta chain in context. Per the authors' pipeline: The assay estimated nucleated cells by amplifying reference gene primers. Libraries were prepared by immunoSEQ multiplex PCR; TCRdb keeps only in-frame clonotypes and omits some of them. From that table come the V and J calls and clone size; the DNA was used to work out D and trimming. The top ten hold 0.94% of the sample, which has some 280,000 clones, around 86% seen once. This entry belongs to a study of blood T cell repertoires in COVID-19. Across the whole study: From T cells, B-cell-depleted T cells, or PBMCs came the material, which was cDNA or gDNA.

The germline V gene encodes CDR1 LGHDT and CDR2 YNNKEL (reference sequence). CDR3 size: 15 residues. The V end was cut by 4 bases, the J end by 0 bases, with 12 bases between. V is TRBV3-1 (or the pseudogene TRBV3-2) and J is TRBJ1-1; D not certain. Sequencing used peripheral blood. This sequence was found in a woman aged 40 to 50 who had recovered from COVID-19. The CDR3 sequence: CASSPTPGMNTEAFF. The CDR3 DNA reads as TGTGCCAGCAGCCCTACCCCGGGGATGAACACTGAAGCTTTCTTT.